Below, one T cell receptor (beta chain) is given with its context. Its antigen is not known. Here immunoSEQ multiplex PCR was the method, and the copy in TCRdb shows in-frame clones only, minus some. The data show about 47,000 clones, about 88% seen once. This sample is drawn from a study of ipilimumab plus nivolumab after autologous stem cell transplantation. Study-wide background: A median of roughly eight nivolumab and about 5 ipilimumab doses were given. Myeloma cases were transplant-naive high-risk or relapsed within 3 years post first autologous transplant. Study observations and caveats: Authors suggest TCR repertoire, Treg phenotype and gut microbiota support further study.

Patients got 3 mg/kg IV nivolumab weeks 1, 4, 7, 10, then biweekly through week 26. This CDR3 contains 12 residues. CDR1 is MNHNS, CDR2 SASEGT, per germline. Trimming stripped 5 bases from V and 6 bases from J, with 11 bases between. The sample here was PBMCs, taken in a trial of ipilimumab plus nivolumab as post-transplant consolidation. The V call is TRBV6-1, the J call TRBJ2-7, with D uncertain. This TCR derives from a male donor with multiple myeloma. CDR3: CASSRNRAEQYF. In nucleotides, the CDR3 is TGTGCCAGCAGTCGGAACCGGGCCGAGCAGTACTTC.